This paragraph reports one T cell receptor beta chain. Its cognate antigen is unknown. The entry originates in a study of T cell responses to AZD1222 COVID-19 vaccine. General study points: With two AZD1222 doses given, Spike-specific TCR breadth and depth both rose.

Sequencing was performed with immunoSEQ multiplex PCR; in TCRdb, only in-frame clones are kept and a portion is missing. The sample consists of 140,000 to 150,000 clones, roughly 88% of them appearing once. This CDR3 contains 15 residues. CDR1 SQVTM and CDR2 ANQGSEA come from the germline V gene. V was pared by 5 bases and J by 1 base, with 5 bases of the junction left unmatched. The sample consisted of peripheral blood, taken on day 0 of AZD1222 vaccination. The rearrangement links TRBV29-1 to TRBJ2-2; 9 positions agree with TRBD2. This sequence was found in an adult in good health. The CDR3 DNA follows: TGCAGCGTTCTGGGACTAGCACAGAACACCGGGGAGCTGTTTTTT. Amino acid sequence: CSVLGLAQNTGELFF.